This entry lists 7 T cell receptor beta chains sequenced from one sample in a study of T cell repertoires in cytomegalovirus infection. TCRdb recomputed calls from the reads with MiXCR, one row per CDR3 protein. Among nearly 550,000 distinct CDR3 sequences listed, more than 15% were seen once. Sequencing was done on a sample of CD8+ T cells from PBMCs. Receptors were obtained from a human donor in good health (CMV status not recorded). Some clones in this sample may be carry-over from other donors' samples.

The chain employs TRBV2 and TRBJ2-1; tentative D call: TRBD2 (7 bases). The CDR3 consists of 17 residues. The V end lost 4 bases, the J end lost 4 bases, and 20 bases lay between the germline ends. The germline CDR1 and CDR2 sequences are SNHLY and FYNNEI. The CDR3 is CASSVPRGRGRYNEQFF. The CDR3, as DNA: TGTGCCAGCAGTGTCCCCCGGGGGAGGGGGAGGTACAATGAGCAGTTCTTC. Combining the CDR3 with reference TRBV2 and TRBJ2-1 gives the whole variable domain EPEVTQTPSHQVTQMGQEVILRCVPISNHLYFYWYRQILGQKVEFLVSFYNNEISEKSEIFDDQFSVERPDGSNFTLKIRSTKLEDSAMYFCASSVPRGRGRYNEQFFGPGTRLTVL.

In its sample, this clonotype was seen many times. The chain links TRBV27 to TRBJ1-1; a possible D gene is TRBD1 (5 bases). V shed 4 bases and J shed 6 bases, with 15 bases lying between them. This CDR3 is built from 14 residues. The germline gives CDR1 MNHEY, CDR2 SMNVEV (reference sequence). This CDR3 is CASSSSQGVPEAFF. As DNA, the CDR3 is TGTGCCAGCAGTTCGTCTCAGGGTGTACCTGAAGCTTTCTTT.

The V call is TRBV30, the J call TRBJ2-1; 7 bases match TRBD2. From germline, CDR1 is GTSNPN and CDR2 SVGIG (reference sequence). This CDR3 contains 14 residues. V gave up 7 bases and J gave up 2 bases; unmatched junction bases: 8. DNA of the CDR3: TGTGCCTTAGGGGCGGGAGTTGCCTACAATGAGCAGTTCTTC. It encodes CALGAGVAYNEQFF.

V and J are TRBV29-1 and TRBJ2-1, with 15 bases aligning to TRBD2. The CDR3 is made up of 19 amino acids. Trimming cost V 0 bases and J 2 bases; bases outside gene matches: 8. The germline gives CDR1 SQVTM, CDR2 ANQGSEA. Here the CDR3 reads CSVEDWTSGGGTAYNEQFF. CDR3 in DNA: TGCAGCGTTGAAGACTGGACTAGCGGGGGGGGGACGGCCTACAATGAGCAGTTCTTC.

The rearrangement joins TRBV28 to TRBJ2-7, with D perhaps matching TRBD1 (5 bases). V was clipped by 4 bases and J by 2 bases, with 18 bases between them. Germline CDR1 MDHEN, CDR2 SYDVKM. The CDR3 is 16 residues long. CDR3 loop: CASSSPDTRVPYEQYF. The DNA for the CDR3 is TGTGCCAGCAGTTCCCCGGACACCAGGGTTCCCTACGAGCAGTACTTC.

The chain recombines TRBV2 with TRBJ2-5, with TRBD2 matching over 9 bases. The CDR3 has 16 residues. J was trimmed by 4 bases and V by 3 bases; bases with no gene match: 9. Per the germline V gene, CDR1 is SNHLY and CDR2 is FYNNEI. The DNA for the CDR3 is TGTGCCAGCAGTGAGCGAATAGCGGGGGTTTCAGAGACCCAGTACTTC. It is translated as CASSERIAGVSETQYF.

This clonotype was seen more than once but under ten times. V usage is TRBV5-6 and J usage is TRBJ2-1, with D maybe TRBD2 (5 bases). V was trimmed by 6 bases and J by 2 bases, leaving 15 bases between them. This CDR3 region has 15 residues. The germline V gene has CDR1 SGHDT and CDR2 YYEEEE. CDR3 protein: CASNPGGSTYNEQFF. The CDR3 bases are TGTGCCAGCAACCCCGGAGGATCGACCTACAATGAGCAGTTCTTC.